These 14 T cell receptor beta chains share one sample of origin, sequenced in a study of shared clonotypes between healthy human individuals. This table comes from immunoSEQ multiplex PCR, and its TCRdb copy is limited to in-frame clones, with some not included. Among some 1.5 million clones listed, 96% were seen once. Sequencing was performed on naive CD4+ T cells sorted from blood. Subset meaning: CD45RA+ positively selected. These receptors all come from a man aged 25-45 years in good health.

As DNA, the CDR3 is TGCGCCAGCAGCCAAAATGGGCTAGCGCTCAATGAGCAGTTCTTC. Protein: CASSQNGLALNEQFF. V and J are TRBV4-1 and TRBJ2-1, with D maybe TRBD2 (6 bases). The V gene's germline CDR1 is MGHRA and CDR2 YSYEKL. CDR3 length equals 15 residues. V was clipped by 2 bases and J by 6 bases, with 14 bases between them.

The count of this clone is one. The V and J genes are TRBV5-6 and TRBJ1-2; TRBD1 aligns across 7 bases. V shed 4 bases and J 8 bases; nucleotides not matched to a gene: 8. CDR3 length equals 13 residues. Germline-derived CDR1 and CDR2 are SGHDT and YYEEEE. The CDR3 DNA reads as TGTGCCAGCAGCAAGACAGGGTCTGAGGGCTACACCTTC. As protein: CASSKTGSEGYTF. The full variable domain, in which reference TRBV5-6 and TRBJ1-2 provide the parts outside the CDR3, is DAGVTQSPTHLIKTRGQQVTLRCSPKSGHDTVSWYQQALGQGPQFIFQYYEEEERQRGNFPDRFSGHQFPNYSSELNVNALLLGDSALYLCASSKTGSEGYTFGSGTRLTVV.

J is TRBJ2-4 and V is TRBV9; 14 bases are shared with TRBD2. The CDR3 sequence is 16 residues long. Per the germline V gene, CDR1 is SGDLS and CDR2 is YYNGEE. V lost 3 bases, J lost 5 bases, and 4 bases stayed unmatched. CDR3 region: CASSGGLAGVENIQYF. CDR3 nucleotides: TGTGCCAGCAGCGGGGGACTAGCGGGAGTAGAAAACATTCAGTACTTC.

The chain is built from TRBV19 and TRBJ1-4; 9 bases are a match to TRBD1. This CDR3 contains 17 residues. Germline CDR1 is LNHDA and CDR2 is SQIVND (reference sequence). After removal of 5 bases from V and 2 bases from J, the junction contained 9 bases not matched to a gene. CDR3 protein: CASSPNRGPTTNEKLFF. The CDR3 DNA is TGTGCCAGTAGTCCAAACAGGGGGCCGACGACTAATGAAAAACTGTTTTTT.

This chain joins TRBV7-8 and TRBJ2-2; D gene uncertain. The germline CDR1 and CDR2 sequences are SGHVS and FQNEAQ. V lost 4 bases and J 3 bases, leaving 3 bases between the germline ends. The CDR3 totals 12 residues. The CDR3: CASSSYTGELFF. The CDR3 DNA reads TGTGCCAGCAGCTCCTACACCGGGGAGCTGTTTTTT. Based on the CDR3 plus reference TRBV7-8 and TRBJ2-2, the full variable domain is GAGVSQSPRYKVAKRGQDVALRCDPISGHVSLFWYQQALGQGPEFLTYFQNEAQLDKSGLPSDRFFAERPEGSVSTLKIQRTQQEDSAVYLCASSSYTGELFFGEGSRLTVL.

Remarks on this clone: The same CDR3 is also encoded by other DNA sequences in this sample. The chain has TRBV10-3 and TRBJ1-2, with 8 bases aligning to TRBD1. The CDR3 sequence is 13 residues long. Trimming at V came to 6 bases and at J to 5 bases, leaving 5 bases not matched to a gene. Germline V gives CDR1 ENHRY, CDR2 SYGVKD. In DNA, the CDR3 is TGTGCCATCAGCCCCGACAGGGGTTATGGCTACACCTTC. This sequence encodes CAISPDRGYGYTF.

The chain couples TRBV5-4 to TRBJ2-3; 7 positions match TRBD2. This CDR3 region has 14 residues. J was trimmed by 0 bases and V by 7 bases; bases with no gene match: 5. Germline lookup yields CDR1 SGHNT and CDR2 YYREEE (reference sequence). The DNA of the CDR3 is TGTGCCAGCGGGGGGGTGACTAGCACAGATACGCAGTATTTT. Protein product: CASGGVTSTDTQYF.

The chain recombines TRBV30 with TRBJ1-4; TRBD1 agrees at 7 bases. Germline trimming cut 5 bases from V and 5 bases from J; bases unmatched to any gene: 5. This CDR3 has 13 residues. CDR1 GTSNPN and CDR2 SVGIG come from the germline V gene (reference sequence). This CDR3 is CAWARQGNEKLFF. As DNA, the CDR3 is TGTGCCTGGGCAAGACAGGGAAATGAAAAACTGTTTTTT.

V usage is TRBV7-9 and J usage is TRBJ2-7; D may be TRBD2 (6 bases). V lost 5 bases, J lost 6 bases, and 14 bases lay in between. This CDR3 is 13 amino acids long. CDR1 is SEHNR, CDR2 FQNEAQ, per germline (reference sequence). DNA of the CDR3: TGTGCCAGCAGCCGAAGCGGGTCTAGCGAGCAGTACTTC. Its protein is CASSRSGSSEQYF.

The chain combines TRBV18 with TRBJ2-7; D gene ambiguous. Germline CDR1 is KGHSH and CDR2 is LQKENI. Between the trimmed V and J ends, which lost 3 bases and 4 bases, there was a span of 13 bases. The CDR3 length is 14 residues. The CDR3 DNA reads as TGTGCCAGCTCACCTTCCGGGTCCCTTTACGAGCAGTACTTC. It yields the protein CASSPSGSLYEQYF.

V gene TRBV6-5 combines with J gene TRBJ1-2; no firm D call. V lost 2 bases and J lost 7, with 11 bases in between. CDR1 MNHEY and CDR2 SVGAGI come from the germline V gene. CDR3 length: 13 residues. In DNA form, the CDR3 reads TGTGCCAGCAGTTACACCGGGGTTAGTGGCTACACCTTC. As protein: CASSYTGVSGYTF.

V gene TRBV5-1 combines with J gene TRBJ2-5; possible D gene TRBD2, 6 bases. Germline V gene lookup returns CDR1 SGHRS and CDR2 YFSETQ. Trimming shortened V by 3 bases and J by 5 bases, and 11 bases separated the two germline ends. CDR3 length: 13 amino acids. The CDR3: CASSYPGRETQYF. The CDR3 DNA is TGCGCCAGCAGCTATCCAGGGAGGGAGACCCAGTACTTC.

The chain employs TRBV5-1 and TRBJ2-6; 7 bases are a match to TRBD1. The V segment lost 0 bases and the J segment 0 bases; nucleotides outside the gene matches: 9. CDR1 and CDR2 from the germline V gene are SGHRS and YFSETQ. CDR3 length: 19 residues. The CDR3: CASSLVPGQSFSGANVLTF. The CDR3 DNA is TGCGCCAGCAGCTTGGTTCCGGGACAGAGTTTCTCTGGGGCCAACGTCCTGACTTTC. Full variable domain (rest looked up from reference TRBV5-1 and TRBJ2-6): KAGVTQTPRYLIKTRGQQVTLSCSPISGHRSVSWYQQTPGQGLQFLFEYFSETQRNKGNFPGRFSGRQFSNSRSEMNVSTLELGDSALYLCASSLVPGQSFSGANVLTFGAGSRLTVL.

This chain joins TRBV19 and TRBJ2-7; TRBD2 matches at 13 bases. The CDR3 spans 13 residues. Germline V gene sequence: CDR1 LNHDA, CDR2 SQIVND (reference sequence). Germline trimming cut 9 bases from V and 6 bases from J; bases unmatched to any gene: 5. CDR3 DNA sequence: TGTGCCAGCCAACGGACTAGCGGGAGCGAGCAGTACTTC. Its translation: CASQRTSGSEQYF.